This is a list of T cell receptor beta chains from one sample in a study of OX40 agonist ivuxolimab in advanced cancers. Here immunoSEQ multiplex PCR was the method, and the copy in TCRdb shows in-frame clones only, minus some. The sample holds approximately 18,000 clones, 78% seen once. The specimen was CD4+ or CD8+ T cells sorted from blood, collected in a trial of the OX40 agonist ivuxolimab. The receptors were gathered from an adult with an advanced solid tumor such as melanoma, head and neck, liver or kidney cancer. Both conserved end residues are part of each CDR3. The D gene is left open where the match is weak. The size field is filled for only some rows; it gives once, few, many or a size class.

v_gene	j_gene	abundance	d_gene	CDR3nt	CDR3aa
TRBV30	TRBJ2-7	NA	NA	TGTGCCTGGAGTATTGGATACGAGCAGTACTTC	CAWSIGYEQYF
TRBV4-2	TRBJ1-2	NA	TRBD1	TGTGCCAGCAGCCAAGTCGGATTACAGGGGGCCGGGGGCTACACCTTC	CASSQVGLQGAGGYTF
TRBV2	TRBJ2-7	once	NA	TGTGCCAGCAGGACCCTAGGAGGGCAGGGCCCCTACGAGCAGTACTTC	CASRTLGGQGPYEQYF
TRBV28	TRBJ2-3	NA	TRBD2	TGTGCCAGCAGTTACCCGGGACTAGCGGGAGGGGGCGCAGATACGCAGTATTTT	CASSYPGLAGGGADTQYF
TRBV5-6	TRBJ1-2	few	NA	TGTGCCAGCAGCTTGGACAGGTCTAACTATGGCTACACCTTC	CASSLDRSNYGYTF
TRBV14	TRBJ2-1	NA	NA	TGTGCCAGCAGCCCCGGGACTCCTGAGCAGTTCTTC	CASSPGTPEQFF
TRBV6-5	TRBJ2-7	NA	TRBD1	TGTGCCAGCAGTTACGGGGACAGTGCCTACGAGCAGTACTTC	CASSYGDSAYEQYF
TRBV18	TRBJ1-4	NA	NA	TGTGCCAGCTCACCAGAGCGCGTGGAACTGTTTTTT	CASSPERVELFF
TRBV27	TRBJ2-3	NA	TRBD1	TGTGCCAGCAGTCCCGGACAGGAAACAGATACGCAGTATTTT	CASSPGQETDTQYF
TRBV15	TRBJ1-3	NA	NA	TGTGCCACCAGCAGAGACAAGGGTTCTGGAAACACCATATATTTT	CATSRDKGSGNTIYF
TRBV9	TRBJ2-3	NA	TRBD1	TGTGCCAGCAGTTCCCAGACAGGGGTGAGGGTTAGCGGTCAAGATACGCAGTATTTT	CASSSQTGVRVSGQDTQYF
TRBV30	TRBJ1-5	NA	NA	TGTGCCTGGAGTTGGACAGACAACAATCAGCCTCAGCATTTT	CAWSWTDNNQPQHF
TRBV5-8	TRBJ2-5	NA	NA	TGTGCCAGCAGCTTGGGTCGGAGGGAAGAGACCCAGTACTTC	CASSLGRREETQYF
TRBV11-2	TRBJ2-1	NA	TRBD2	TGTGCCAGCAGCTATAGCGGGATCTCCTACAATGAGCAGTTCTTC	CASSYSGISYNEQFF
TRBV2	TRBJ2-6	medium-sized	NA	TGTGCCAGCAGTGAACGGGTAGGGGTCTCTGGGGCCAACGTCCTGACTTTC	CASSERVGVSGANVLTF
TRBV6-5	TRBJ2-1	NA	TRBD2	TGTGCCAGCAGCCAGGGACTAGGTCTCAATGAGCAGTTCTTC	CASSQGLGLNEQFF
TRBV27	TRBJ2-7	NA	NA	TGTGCCAGCAGTCCTACAGGGTACTCCTACGAGCAGTACTTC	CASSPTGYSYEQYF
TRBV19	TRBJ1-4	NA	NA	TGTGCCAGTAGTATAAGACCGATTAATGAAAAACTGTTTTTT	CASSIRPINEKLFF
TRBV19	TRBJ2-1	NA	NA	TGTGCCAGTAGCCTCGGTAGCGGTAGCTCCTACAATGAGCAGTTCTTC	CASSLGSGSSYNEQFF
TRBV7-2	TRBJ1-2	few	TRBD1	TGTGCCAGCAGCCCGCCCCACGGACAGGGCCTTCGCTATGGCTACACCTTC	CASSPPHGQGLRYGYTF
TRBV6-5	TRBJ1-6	NA	TRBD1	TGTGCCAGCAGCTCCGGGACAGTCTATAATTCACCCCTCCACTTT	CASSSGTVYNSPLHF
TRBV4-1	TRBJ2-1	NA	TRBD2	TGCGCCAGCAGCCACTTAGCGGGGGGGCCAAGTGAGCAGTTCTTC	CASSHLAGGPSEQFF
TRBV9	TRBJ1-1	NA	NA	TGTGCCAGCAGCGCAGGCCTGGCAACTGAAGCTTTCTTT	CASSAGLATEAFF
TRBV19	TRBJ2-3	NA	NA	TGTGCCAGTAGTATGTGGGCGGGGGCTGAAGATACGCAGTATTTT	CASSMWAGAEDTQYF
TRBV6-1	TRBJ1-2	few	TRBD1	TGTGCCAGCAGGGGGACAGCAAACTATGGCTACACCTTC	CASRGTANYGYTF
TRBV2	TRBJ1-1	NA	NA	TGTGCCAGAGGAGGGAACACTGAAGCTTTCTTT	CARGGNTEAFF
TRBV7-9	TRBJ1-1	few	TRBD1	TGTGCCGTGACAGGGCTGAGGACTGAAGCTTTCTTT	CAVTGLRTEAFF
TRBV27	TRBJ1-1	few	NA	TGTGCCAGCCATCGCGGGCTGGGTACTGAAGCTTTCTTT	CASHRGLGTEAFF
TRBV6-1	TRBJ1-1	NA	NA	TGTGCCAGCAGTGAAAAAGAGAACACTGAAGCTTTCTTT	CASSEKENTEAFF
TRBV7-9	TRBJ2-7	NA	NA	TGTGCCAGCAGCTTAGCCGGGACTTACGAGCAGTACTTC	CASSLAGTYEQYF
TRBV9	TRBJ2-7	NA	TRBD1	TGTGCCAGCAGCGTAGAACAGGGGCGCTTCTACGAGCAGTACTTC	CASSVEQGRFYEQYF
TRBV11-2	TRBJ2-7	NA	NA	TGTGCCAGCAGCTTAGGAGGGGACCACTCCTACGAGCAGTACTTC	CASSLGGDHSYEQYF
TRBV7-9	TRBJ2-7	NA	NA	TGTGCCAGCAGCTTAGCGCCCAGAAACGAGCAGTACTTC	CASSLAPRNEQYF
TRBV7-9	TRBJ2-3	once	TRBD2	TGTGCCAGCAGCTTAGTGGCGGGAGACGGCACAGATACGCAGTATTTT	CASSLVAGDGTDTQYF
TRBV9	TRBJ2-1	NA	NA	TGTGCCAGCAGCGTCCTTAGAGGGGGTAACTCCTACAATGAGCAGTTCTTC	CASSVLRGGNSYNEQFF
TRBV10-3	TRBJ1-3	NA	NA	TGTGCCATCGCGGTCGGGCAGGGATTATTCTCTGGAAACACCATATATTTT	CAIAVGQGLFSGNTIYF
TRBV5-4	TRBJ1-5	NA	TRBD1	TGTGCCAGCAGCTGGACAGGGTACCCAAATCAGCCCCAGCATTTT	CASSWTGYPNQPQHF
TRBV7-3	TRBJ2-3	NA	NA	TGTGCCAGCAGCTTAATGGACAGCCCAGATACGCAGTATTTT	CASSLMDSPDTQYF
TRBV5-1	TRBJ1-3	once	NA	TGCGCCAGCAGCGAGGGACTCTCTGGAAACACCATATATTTT	CASSEGLSGNTIYF
TRBV19	TRBJ1-1	NA	TRBD1	TGTGCCAGTAGTCCCGGGACAGCGGGCGTCGGGAACACTGAAGCTTTCTTT	CASSPGTAGVGNTEAFF
TRBV13	TRBJ2-2	NA	TRBD2	TGTGCCAGCAGCTTAGGACTAGCGGGGAGCAGCGGGGAGCTGTTTTTT	CASSLGLAGSSGELFF
TRBV9	TRBJ2-1	NA	TRBD1	TGTGCCAGCAGCGGGGACAGGGGGCCCAATGAGCAGTTCTTC	CASSGDRGPNEQFF
TRBV7-3	TRBJ2-1	NA	TRBD2	TGTGCCAGCAGCCGGGGACTAGCGGGTTACAATGAGCAGTTCTTC	CASSRGLAGYNEQFF
TRBV7-8	TRBJ2-7	once	TRBD1	TGTGCGTCAGGACAGGGAAAACCCTACGAGCAGTACTTC	CASGQGKPYEQYF
TRBV5-1	TRBJ1-6	NA	NA	TGCGCCAGCAGCTTCTTACGGGACGGGGAGGGATCACCCCTCCACTTT	CASSFLRDGEGSPLHF
TRBV14	TRBJ1-1	NA	TRBD1	TGTGCCAGCAGCCAATTTTCTACAGGGGGCACTGAAGCTTTCTTT	CASSQFSTGGTEAFF
TRBV11-2	TRBJ1-2	NA	TRBD1	TGTGCCAGCAGACCACAGGGGGCATTGTCAGCTAACTATGGCTACACCTTC	CASRPQGALSANYGYTF
TRBV7-2	TRBJ2-7	NA	NA	TGTGCCAGCAGCTTAGGGATGGACCCTGGGGTTTACGAGCAGTACTTC	CASSLGMDPGVYEQYF
TRBV6-1	TRBJ1-2	NA	TRBD1	TGTGCCAGCAGGCCAGGGGGCGCCGGGGGCTACACCTTC	CASRPGGAGGYTF
TRBV28	TRBJ1-1	NA	TRBD1	TGTGCCAGCAGCCTACAGGGGTCGAGAATGAACACTGAAGCTTTCTTT	CASSLQGSRMNTEAFF
TRBV27	TRBJ2-7	once	NA	TGTGCCAGCAGACCCGGGGCCCACCCCTCCTACGAGCAGTACTTC	CASRPGAHPSYEQYF
TRBV30	TRBJ1-6	once	NA	TGTGCCTGGATGAGCCGAAGCTCCTATAATTCACCCCTCCACTTT	CAWMSRSSYNSPLHF
TRBV27	TRBJ1-4	NA	NA	TGTGCCAGCAGTGACCGCAGGGGCATGGGTAATGAAAAACTGTTTTTT	CASSDRRGMGNEKLFF
TRBV7-9	TRBJ2-7	once	TRBD1	TGTGCCAGCAGCTTAACCGGACAGGGCTTCTACGAGCAGTACTTC	CASSLTGQGFYEQYF
TRBV6-6	TRBJ2-7	NA	TRBD1	TGTGCCAGCAGATCGACAGGGGCGACCTACGAGCAGTACTTC	CASRSTGATYEQYF